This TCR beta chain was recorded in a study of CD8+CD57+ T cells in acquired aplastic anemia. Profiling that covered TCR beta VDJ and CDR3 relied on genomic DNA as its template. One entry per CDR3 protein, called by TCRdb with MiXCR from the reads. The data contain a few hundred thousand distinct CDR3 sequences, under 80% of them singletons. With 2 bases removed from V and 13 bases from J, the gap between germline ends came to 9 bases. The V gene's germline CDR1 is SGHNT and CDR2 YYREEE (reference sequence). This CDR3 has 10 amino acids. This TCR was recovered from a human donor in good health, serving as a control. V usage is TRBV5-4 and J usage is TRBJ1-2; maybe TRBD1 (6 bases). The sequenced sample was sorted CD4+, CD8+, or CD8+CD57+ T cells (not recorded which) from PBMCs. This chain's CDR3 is CASSFGTLTF. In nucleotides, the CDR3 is TGTGCCAGCAGCTTCGGGACACTCACCTTC.